This T cell receptor (beta chain) was identified during a study of shared clonotypes between healthy human individuals. Regarding the study as a whole: Against clonotypes common to all four donors, non-shared ones had lower generation probabilities.

On this clone itself: What it binds is unknown.

CDR3 size: 15 residues. Germline loops: CDR1 SGHNT, CDR2 YYREEE (reference sequence). Trimming pared 2 bases from V and 0 bases from J, leaving 6 bases between. The authors split each subset's genomic DNA evenly across several immunoSEQ plates. How the authors handled the data: Junction-only sequences without quality scores were provided by ImmunoSEQ, so filtering was different. This table comes from immunoSEQ multiplex PCR, and its TCRdb copy is limited to in-frame clones, with some not included. That table supplies the V and J calls and clone size; D and trimming were determined from the DNA. Of hundreds of thousands of clones listed, approximately 95% were seen once; the top ten hold approximately 0.12%. The naive CD8 fraction comprised CD45RO-negative cells positively selected for CCR7 and excluded terminally differentiated effector memory CD45RA+ cells.

The sample was naive CD8+ T cells sorted from blood. The sequence was collected from a woman in her 30s in good health. The chain is built from TRBV5-4 and TRBJ2-6; D unresolved. The CDR3 DNA sequence: TGTGCCAGCAGCTTCTCAGGCTCTGGGGCCAACGTCCTGACTTTC. Translating it yields CASSFSGSGANVLTF.